This entry is about one T cell receptor (beta chain). The sample belongs to a study of blood T cell repertoires in COVID-19. The wider study: Samples of COVID-19 (acute and convalescent) were obtained from the United States, Italy and Spain. PBMCs, B-cell-depleted T cells, or T cells provided the cDNA or gDNA that made up the material.

The CDR3 runs to 15 residues. Trimming cost V 2 bases and J 4 bases; bases outside gene matches: 3. The V gene's germline CDR1 is MGHDK and CDR2 SYGVNS. Authors' methods: Reference gene primers were amplified, and this amplification served to estimate nucleated cell counts. Assay: immunoSEQ multiplex PCR; the TCRdb copy retains only in-frame clones and omits some. From that table come the V and J calls and clone size; the DNA was used to work out D and trimming. The sample has about 220,000 clones; 65% to 85% are singletons. Sequencing was done on a sample of peripheral blood. This chain links TRBV25-1 with TRBJ2-5, with TRBD2 identical over 11 bases. This receptor was identified in a human donor in a cohort sampled during active COVID-19. The CDR3 sequence: CASSEVLAGGETQYF. Written as DNA, the CDR3 is TGTGCCAGCAGTGAAGTCCTAGCGGGAGGAGAGACCCAGTACTTC.